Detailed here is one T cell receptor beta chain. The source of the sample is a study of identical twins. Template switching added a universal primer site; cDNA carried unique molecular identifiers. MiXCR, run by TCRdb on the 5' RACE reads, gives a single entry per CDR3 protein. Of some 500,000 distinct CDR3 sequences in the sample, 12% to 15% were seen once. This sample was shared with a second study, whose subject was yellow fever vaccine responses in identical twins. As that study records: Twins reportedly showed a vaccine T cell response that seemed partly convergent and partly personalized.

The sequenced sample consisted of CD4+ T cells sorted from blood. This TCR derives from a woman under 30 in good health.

Written as DNA, the CDR3 is TGTGCCAGCAGCTCCGGACAGGGGGCTTTTTCCCCCGGGACCCAGTACTTC. Its translation: CASSSGQGAFSPGTQYF. The chain has TRBV5-4 and TRBJ2-5; 11 positions agree with TRBD1. Germline V gene lookup returns CDR1 SGHNT and CDR2 YYREEE (reference sequence). CDR3 size: 17 residues. V was clipped by 3 bases and J by 7 bases; unmatched bases: 14.